The rows below give T cell receptor beta chains drawn from one sample of a study of molecular identifiers for immune sequencing clone quantification. Each CDR3 protein gets one entry after TCRdb re-called the PCR reads with MiXCR. The table shows about half a million distinct CDR3 sequences, with about a fifth occurring only once. Sequencing was carried out using naive CD8+ T cells from blood, with Jurkat cell RNA spiked in. These TCRs come from a human donor in good health. Some libraries in this study had Jurkat cell RNA spiked in. Both conserved end residues are part of each CDR3. Fields, in order: D gene, V gene, clone size, J gene, CDR3 DNA, CDR3 protein. A D gene is named only where the DNA matches it firmly. Clone size, where shown, is once, few, many, or a class for clones that have expanded.

-	TRBV9	many	TRBJ1-5	TGTGCCAGCGCCCCGGGGAACAATCAGCCCCAGCATTTT	CASAPGNNQPQHF
-	TRBV10-3	-	TRBJ2-7	TGTGCCATCAGTGACCCGGGACTCCCTCGAGACGAGCAGTACTTC	CAISDPGLPRDEQYF
-	TRBV20-1	-	TRBJ2-5	TGCAGTGCTAGAGATGAGGGGGGGTCCCAGTACTTC	CSARDEGGSQYF
-	TRBV28	many	TRBJ2-3	TGTGCCAGCAGTTTACGGGGGAACACAGATACGCAGTATTTT	CASSLRGNTDTQYF
-	TRBV12-3/TRBV12-4	many	TRBJ1-1	TGTGCCAGCAGCAGGAACACTGAAGCTTTCTTT	CASSRNTEAFF
TRBD2	TRBV4-1	few	TRBJ2-3	TGCGCCAGCAGCCAACGACTAGCGGGAGTCACAGATACGCAGTATTTT	CASSQRLAGVTDTQYF
-	TRBV4-3	many	TRBJ1-6	TGCGCCAGCAGCCAAGACCACGGACCGCTCGGCTCCTATAATTCACCCCTCCACTTT	CASSQDHGPLGSYNSPLHF
TRBD2	TRBV4-2	-	TRBJ2-7	TGTGCCAGCAGCCAAGGGAAGCGGGAGGGGATCTACGAGCAGTACTTC	CASSQGKREGIYEQYF
TRBD1	TRBV12-5	-	TRBJ1-1	TGTGCTAGTGGTTTAGCCGAACAGGGGAATGAAGCTTTCTTT	CASGLAEQGNEAFF
TRBD2	TRBV6-6	-	TRBJ2-3	TGTGCCAGCAGTTCGCATTCGGGACTAGCGGGGGGCAGCACAGATACGCAGTATTTT	CASSSHSGLAGGSTDTQYF
-	TRBV5-4	few	TRBJ2-7	TGTGCCAGCAGCTTGGAAGGGTATTACTCCTACGAGCAGTACTTC	CASSLEGYYSYEQYF
TRBD2	TRBV20-1	few	TRBJ2-5	TGCAGTGCTAGGCCCCTAGGGTCAGCGGGGGGCCGACTAGAAGTAAAAGAGACCCAGTACTTC	CSARPLGSAGGRLEVKETQYF
-	TRBV4-1	-	TRBJ1-5	TGCGCCAGCAGCCAAGACAACAGGGCCAATCAGCCCCAGCATTTT	CASSQDNRANQPQHF
-	TRBV5-4	-	TRBJ2-7	TGTGCCAGCAGCTTGGGTCGTGAGCAGCACTTC	CASSLGREQHF
TRBD1	TRBV20-1	few	TRBJ1-5	TGCAGTGCCTATGAAGGACAGGGACTCCCTTTTAGCAATCAGCCCCAGCATTTT	CSAYEGQGLPFSNQPQHF
-	TRBV5-4	many	TRBJ2-7	TGTGCCAGCAGCCTGGGCCTAGGGGGGGAGGAGCAGTACTTC	CASSLGLGGEEQYF
-	TRBV5-4	few	TRBJ1-6	TGTGCCAGCAGCTCGGGACCAAATTCACCCCTCCACTTT	CASSSGPNSPLHF
TRBD1	TRBV5-1	many	TRBJ2-3	TGCGCCAGCAGCTTGGCAACAGGGGGCAGCACAGATACGCAGTATTTT	CASSLATGGSTDTQYF
-	TRBV2	many	TRBJ1-4	TGTGCCAGCAGTGAAGCAATAGGGCTACTTGGGGAAAAACTGTTTTTT	CASSEAIGLLGEKLFF
-	TRBV6-2/TRBV6-3	-	TRBJ2-7	TGTGCCAGCAGTTACAATCCGACAGGAACCTACGAGCAGTACTTC	CASSYNPTGTYEQYF
TRBD1	TRBV7-9	few	TRBJ1-5	TGTGCCAGCAGCTTGGGGACAGGGAATGGCAATCAGCCCCAGCATTTT	CASSLGTGNGNQPQHF
TRBD2	TRBV7-8	many	TRBJ2-3	TGTGCCAGCAGCTTAAAAAGCGGGGGGCTGGATACGCAGTATTTT	CASSLKSGGLDTQYF
-	TRBV24-1	-	TRBJ2-1	TGTGCCACCAGTGATTCCGGTACTCGACACAATGAGCAGTTCTTC	CATSDSGTRHNEQFF
-	TRBV28	many	TRBJ2-7	TGTGCCAGCAGTTTTCGGGGGTTAGGGGAGCAGTACTTC	CASSFRGLGEQYF
-	TRBV4-3	many	TRBJ2-3	TGCGCCAGCAGCCAAGATTTACCAGGATCCATCGCAGATACGCAGTATTTT	CASSQDLPGSIADTQYF
-	TRBV28	-	TRBJ1-2	TGTGCCAGCGGAGAGAGGCTGGATAACTATGGCTACACCTTC	CASGERLDNYGYTF
-	TRBV30	few	TRBJ1-1	TGTGCCTGGAGTGTAGGGACTGGAAGTTTGGCTTTCTTT	CAWSVGTGSLAFF
-	TRBV5-1	-	TRBJ2-1	TGCGCCAGCAGCTTGTTTAGTTTCAATGAGCAGTTCTTC	CASSLFSFNEQFF
-	TRBV4-1	many	TRBJ1-1	TGCGCCAGCAGCTCAACCGCTGGGGGAGGCACTGAAGCTTTCTTT	CASSSTAGGGTEAFF
-	TRBV7-9	-	TRBJ2-1	TGTGCCACCGGGGATGAGCAGTTCTTC	CATGDEQFF
-	TRBV5-5	-	TRBJ1-6	TGTGCCAGCAGCTTTTCGGGAGGCTATAATTCACCCCTCCACTTT	CASSFSGGYNSPLHF
-	TRBV28	few	TRBJ2-7	TGTGCCAGCAGAACCGGGACAACCTACGAGCAGTACTTC	CASRTGTTYEQYF
TRBD1	TRBV11-2	-	TRBJ2-2	TGTGCCAGCAGCTTAGAGTACAGGGGTGGCACCGGGGAGCTGTTTTTT	CASSLEYRGGTGELFF
-	TRBV7-2	many	TRBJ2-3	TGTGCCAGCAGCGCAACGGGACCAACAATGACAGATACGCAGTATTTT	CASSATGPTMTDTQYF
-	TRBV20-1	-	TRBJ2-7	TGCAGTGCTAGATCGGAGTACGAGCAGTACTTC	CSARSEYEQYF
TRBD2	TRBV11-3	-	TRBJ2-3	TGTGCCAGCAGCTCGACTAGCGGGAGCGGCTCAGATACGCAGTATTTT	CASSSTSGSGSDTQYF
TRBD1	TRBV6-2/TRBV6-3	-	TRBJ2-6	TGTGCCAGCAGTTTCCCGCTGGGGACAGAACCCTCTGGGGCCCACGTCTTGACTTTC	CASSFPLGTEPSGAHVLTF
-	TRBV4-3	few	TRBJ2-7	TGCGCCAGCAGCCAAGATCAGGCCCCCTCTTTGTCCTACGAGCAGTACTTC	CASSQDQAPSLSYEQYF
-	TRBV19	many	TRBJ2-4	TGTGCCAGTAGTATGGACATAAAGGTGGCCAAAAACATTCAGTACTTC	CASSMDIKVAKNIQYF
-	TRBV6-2/TRBV6-3	-	TRBJ2-3	TGTGCCAGCAGCACCTTGGGGTCAGATACGCAGTATTTT	CASSTLGSDTQYF
-	TRBV6-2/TRBV6-3	-	TRBJ1-1	TGTGCCAGTTTTTTAGACGGGGAAAACACTGAAGCTTTCTTT	CASFLDGENTEAFF
-	TRBV7-6	many	TRBJ1-1	TGTGCCAGCAGCTTAGGACAGGAGCTGAACACTGAAGCTTTCTTT	CASSLGQELNTEAFF
TRBD2	TRBV4-3	-	TRBJ2-2	TGCGCCAGCAGCCTAGGACTAGCGAGCACCGGGGAGCTGTTTTTT	CASSLGLASTGELFF
-	TRBV12-3/TRBV12-4	many	TRBJ1-1	TGTGCCAGCAATGAGGAATGGATGAACACTGAAGCTTTCTTT	CASNEEWMNTEAFF
-	TRBV2	few	TRBJ1-5	TGTGCCAGCAGTGTCAGAGGGGCCCTTAATCAGCCCCAGCATTTT	CASSVRGALNQPQHF
-	TRBV4-1	many	TRBJ1-5	TGCGCCAGCAGCCAAGAGACAGCCTCTAGCAATCAGCCCCAGCATTTT	CASSQETASSNQPQHF
-	TRBV6-6	few	TRBJ2-7	TGTGCCAGCACCCACAGGTCCTACGAGCAGTACTTC	CASTHRSYEQYF
-	TRBV6-5	many	TRBJ1-1	TGTGCCAGCAGTTACTCAGGAGAAGCTTTCTTT	CASSYSGEAFF
TRBD1	TRBV12-3/TRBV12-4	many	TRBJ1-1	TGTGCCAGCAGACCGACAGGGGGTTGGACTGAAGCTTTCTTT	CASRPTGGWTEAFF
TRBD2	TRBV6-2/TRBV6-3	-	TRBJ2-7	TGTGCCAGCAGTTACGAAAAACTAGCGGGAGCTTCCTACGAGCAGTACTTC	CASSYEKLAGASYEQYF
TRBD2	TRBV20-1	many	TRBJ2-3	TGCAGTGCTAGGTCCGGATCTAGCGGAACCACAGATACGCAGTATTTT	CSARSGSSGTTDTQYF
-	TRBV7-9	many	TRBJ2-5	TGTGCCAGCAGCCCGGAACCCAGGGACCAAGAGACCCAGTACTTC	CASSPEPRDQETQYF
-	TRBV19	few	TRBJ2-3	TGTGCCAGTAGTATTATGTCGGTAGATACGCAGTATTTT	CASSIMSVDTQYF